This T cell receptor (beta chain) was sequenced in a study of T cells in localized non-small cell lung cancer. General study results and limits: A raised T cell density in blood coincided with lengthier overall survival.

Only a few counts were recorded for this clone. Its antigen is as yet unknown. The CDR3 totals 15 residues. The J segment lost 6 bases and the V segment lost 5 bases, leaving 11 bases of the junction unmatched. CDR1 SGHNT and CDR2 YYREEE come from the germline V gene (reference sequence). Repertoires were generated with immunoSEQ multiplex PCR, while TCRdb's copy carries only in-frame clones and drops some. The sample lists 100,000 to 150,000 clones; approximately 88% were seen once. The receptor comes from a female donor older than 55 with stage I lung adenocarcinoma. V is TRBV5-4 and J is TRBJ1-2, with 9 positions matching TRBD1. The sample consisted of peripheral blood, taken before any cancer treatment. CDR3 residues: CASSFGEQGAHGYTF. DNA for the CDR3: TGTGCCAGCAGTTTTGGGGAACAGGGGGCGCATGGCTACACCTTC. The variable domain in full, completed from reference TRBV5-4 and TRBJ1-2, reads ETGVTQSPTHLIKTRGQQVTLRCSSQSGHNTVSWYQQALGQGPQFIFQYYREEENGRGNFPPRFSGLQFPNYSSELNVNALELDDSALYLCASSFGEQGAHGYTFGSGTRLTVV.